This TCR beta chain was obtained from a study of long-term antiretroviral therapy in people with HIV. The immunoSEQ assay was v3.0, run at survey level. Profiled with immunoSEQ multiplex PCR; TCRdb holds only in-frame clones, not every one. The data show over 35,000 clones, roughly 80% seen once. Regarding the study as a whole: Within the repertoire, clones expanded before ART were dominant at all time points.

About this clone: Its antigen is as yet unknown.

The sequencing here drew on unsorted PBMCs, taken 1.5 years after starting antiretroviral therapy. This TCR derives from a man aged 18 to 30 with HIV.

DNA for the CDR3: TGCGCCAGCAGCCAGTTCTCGGGGCGGTTGACCGGGGAGCTGTTTTTT. This codes for CASSQFSGRLTGELFF. The V gene is TRBV4-3, the J gene TRBJ2-2; either TRBD1 or TRBD2 may supply D (5 bases each). The CDR3 is made up of 16 amino acids. Germline assignment: CDR1 LGHNA and CDR2 YSLEER. V was clipped by 3 bases and J by 5 bases, with 16 bases between them.